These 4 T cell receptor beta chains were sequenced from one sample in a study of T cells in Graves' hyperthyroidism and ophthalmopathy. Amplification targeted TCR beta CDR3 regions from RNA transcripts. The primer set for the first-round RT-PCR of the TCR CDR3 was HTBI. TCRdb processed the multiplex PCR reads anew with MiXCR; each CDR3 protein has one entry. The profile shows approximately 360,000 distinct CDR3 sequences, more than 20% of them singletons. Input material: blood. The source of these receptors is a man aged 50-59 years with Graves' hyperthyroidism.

The CDR3 reads CASSISDNSPLHF. The CDR3 bases are TGTGCCAGCTCAATCTCGGATAATTCACCCCTCCACTTT. This chain uses TRBV18 with TRBJ1-6, with D hard to call. The CDR3 sequence is 13 residues long. V dropped 5 bases and J dropped 5 bases, with 7 bases sitting between them. The germline gives CDR1 KGHSH, CDR2 LQKENI. Full variable domain (remainder filled in from reference TRBV18 and TRBJ1-6): NAGVMQNPRHLVRRRGQEARLRCSPMKGHSHVYWYRQLPEEGLKFMVYLQKENIIDESGMPKERFSAEFPKEGPSILRIQQVVRGDSAAYFCASSISDNSPLHFGNGTRLTVT.

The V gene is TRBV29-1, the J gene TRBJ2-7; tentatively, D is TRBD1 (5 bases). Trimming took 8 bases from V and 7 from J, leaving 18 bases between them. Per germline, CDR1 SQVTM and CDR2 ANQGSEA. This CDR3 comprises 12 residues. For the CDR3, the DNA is TGCAGCACTGATAGGGGTCCTGGGGAGCAGTACTTC. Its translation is CSTDRGPGEQYF.

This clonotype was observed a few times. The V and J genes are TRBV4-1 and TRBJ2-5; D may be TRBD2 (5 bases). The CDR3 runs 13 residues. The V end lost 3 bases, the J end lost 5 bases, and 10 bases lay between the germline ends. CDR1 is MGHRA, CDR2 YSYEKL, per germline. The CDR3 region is CASSHGIWETQYF. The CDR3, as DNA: TGCGCCAGCAGCCACGGGATCTGGGAGACCCAGTACTTC.

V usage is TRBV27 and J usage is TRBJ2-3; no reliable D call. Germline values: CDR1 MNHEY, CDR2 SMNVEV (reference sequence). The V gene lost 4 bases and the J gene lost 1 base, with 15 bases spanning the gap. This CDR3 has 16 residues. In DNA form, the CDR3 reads TGTGCCAGCAGTTCCATCGAGACGGCCGGCACAGATACGCAGTATTTT. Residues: CASSSIETAGTDTQYF.